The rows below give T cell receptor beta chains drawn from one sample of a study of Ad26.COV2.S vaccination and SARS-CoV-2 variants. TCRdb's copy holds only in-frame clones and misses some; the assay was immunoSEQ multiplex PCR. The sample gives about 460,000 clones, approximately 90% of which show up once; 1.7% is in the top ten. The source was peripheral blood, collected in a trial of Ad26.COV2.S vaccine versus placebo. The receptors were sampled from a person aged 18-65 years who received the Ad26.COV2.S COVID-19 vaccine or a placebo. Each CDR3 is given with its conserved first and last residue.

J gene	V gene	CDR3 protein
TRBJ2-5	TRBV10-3	CAISESGRQETQYF
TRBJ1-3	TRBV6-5	CASRSGTTRNTIYF
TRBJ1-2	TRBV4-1	CASSQDGEGPTF
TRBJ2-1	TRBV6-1	CASSEHTGGRGPFF
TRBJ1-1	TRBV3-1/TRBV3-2	CASSLDSEAFF
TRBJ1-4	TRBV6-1	CASSDGQPENEKLFF
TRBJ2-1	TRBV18	CASSPAGPGHYYNEQFF
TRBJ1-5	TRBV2	CASRASGTGSPQPQHF
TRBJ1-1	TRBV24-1	CATSVGWGTEAFF
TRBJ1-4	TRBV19	CASRVRGLGEKLFF
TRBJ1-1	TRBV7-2	CASSLGTGWTTEAFF
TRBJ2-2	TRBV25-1	CASKGGSGELFF
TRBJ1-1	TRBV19	CASSAGQELFLSFF
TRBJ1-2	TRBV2	CVTNRQAYRGGYTF
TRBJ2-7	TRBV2	CASSMSGSHHEQYF
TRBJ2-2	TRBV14	CASSQKRRTTGELFF
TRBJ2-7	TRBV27	CASSLVGSSYEQYF
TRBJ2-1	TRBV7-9	CASSLAPYRLAGGRYEQFF
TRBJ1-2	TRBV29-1	CSVEPGYGYTF
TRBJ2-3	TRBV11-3	CASSLGGPWTGKDTDTQYF
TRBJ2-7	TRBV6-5	CATKGVSYEQYF
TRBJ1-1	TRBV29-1	CSAGEVEAFF
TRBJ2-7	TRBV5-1	CASADGGAGYEQYF
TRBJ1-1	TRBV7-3	CASSKTWLTEAFF
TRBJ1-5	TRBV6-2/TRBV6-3	CASSYEGIQPQHF
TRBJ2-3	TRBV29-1	CSVEDLGGAQGTDTQYF
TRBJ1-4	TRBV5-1	CASSFSKATNEKLFF
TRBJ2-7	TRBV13	CASSPGTSRSYEQYF
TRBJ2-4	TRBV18	CASSLFDRPLGDIQYF
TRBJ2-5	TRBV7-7	CASSLLGGQETQYF
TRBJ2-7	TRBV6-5	CASRKGGSTTYEQYF
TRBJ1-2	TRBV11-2	CASSLVGSPTELYGYTF
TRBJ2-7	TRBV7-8	CASSSYVEQYF
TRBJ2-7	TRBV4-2	CASSQDSRGTYEQYF
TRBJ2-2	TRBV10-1	CASSPNTYPRTGELFF
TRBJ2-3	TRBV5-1	CASSLGPSGSTDTQYF
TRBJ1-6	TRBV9	CASSVRQFSPLHF
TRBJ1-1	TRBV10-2	CATSGRFTEAFF
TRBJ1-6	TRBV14	CASSLPGASPLHF
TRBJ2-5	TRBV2	CASRNRGLETQYF
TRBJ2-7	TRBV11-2	CASSRGTSGRSNEQYF
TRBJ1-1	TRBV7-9	CASSLGVAVNTEAFF
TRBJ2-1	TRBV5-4	CASSFWGGLSYNEQFF
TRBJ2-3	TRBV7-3	CASSLSGTRTDTQYF
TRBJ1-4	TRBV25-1	CASSESREVREKLFF
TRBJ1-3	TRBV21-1	CASSKPGPLNTIYF
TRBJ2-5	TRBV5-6	CASSLGGIQYF
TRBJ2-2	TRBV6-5	CASKRVGQNTGELFF
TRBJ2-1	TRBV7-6	CASSTRMGSSYNEQFF
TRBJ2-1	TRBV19	CASSIDRGTLTAEQFF
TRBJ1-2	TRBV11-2	CASTPSYGYTF
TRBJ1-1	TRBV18	CASSPRHGNTEAFF
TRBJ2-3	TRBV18	CASSLLSGRPTDTQYF
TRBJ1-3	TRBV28	CASSSGQWGNTIYF
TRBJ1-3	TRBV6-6	CASSPGSVGNTIYF
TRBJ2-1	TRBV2	CATFGGFF
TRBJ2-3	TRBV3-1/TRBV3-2	CASSRGNTDTQYF